This T cell receptor beta chain appears in the sequencing data of a study of OX40 agonist ivuxolimab in advanced cancers. Profiling relied on immunoSEQ multiplex PCR, and the TCRdb table lists in-frame clones only, not all of them. The table lists about 46,000 clones, 80% of them singletons. This clone is labeled medium-sized. Its antigen is unidentified. CDR1 is SGHVS and CDR2 is FQNEAQ in the germline V gene. Trimming shortened V by 5 bases and J by 8 bases, and 19 bases separated the two germline ends. The CDR3 runs to 16 residues. Autoimmune disease history or systemic immunosuppression disqualified patients. Study observations and caveats: Low levels of normalized T-cell clonal expansion also appeared in some nonresponders. Both CD4+ and CD8+ T cell populations in blood had undergone clonal expansion by week 6 at 0.1 to 3.0 mg/kg.

The TCR originated in an adult with an advanced solid tumor such as melanoma, head and neck, liver or kidney cancer. V is TRBV7-8 and J is TRBJ1-6; D may be TRBD1 (5 bases). The sequenced sample was CD4+ or CD8+ T cells sorted from blood, obtained in a trial of the OX40 agonist ivuxolimab. DNA for the CDR3: TGTGCCAGCAGCCGCCGGGACTCCCGACGGGATTCACCCCTCCACTTT. Protein: CASSRRDSRRDSPLHF. Combining the CDR3 with reference TRBV7-8 and TRBJ1-6 gives the whole variable domain GAGVSQSPRYKVAKRGQDVALRCDPISGHVSLFWYQQALGQGPEFLTYFQNEAQLDKSGLPSDRFFAERPEGSVSTLKIQRTQQEDSAVYLCASSRRDSRRDSPLHFGNGTRLTVT.